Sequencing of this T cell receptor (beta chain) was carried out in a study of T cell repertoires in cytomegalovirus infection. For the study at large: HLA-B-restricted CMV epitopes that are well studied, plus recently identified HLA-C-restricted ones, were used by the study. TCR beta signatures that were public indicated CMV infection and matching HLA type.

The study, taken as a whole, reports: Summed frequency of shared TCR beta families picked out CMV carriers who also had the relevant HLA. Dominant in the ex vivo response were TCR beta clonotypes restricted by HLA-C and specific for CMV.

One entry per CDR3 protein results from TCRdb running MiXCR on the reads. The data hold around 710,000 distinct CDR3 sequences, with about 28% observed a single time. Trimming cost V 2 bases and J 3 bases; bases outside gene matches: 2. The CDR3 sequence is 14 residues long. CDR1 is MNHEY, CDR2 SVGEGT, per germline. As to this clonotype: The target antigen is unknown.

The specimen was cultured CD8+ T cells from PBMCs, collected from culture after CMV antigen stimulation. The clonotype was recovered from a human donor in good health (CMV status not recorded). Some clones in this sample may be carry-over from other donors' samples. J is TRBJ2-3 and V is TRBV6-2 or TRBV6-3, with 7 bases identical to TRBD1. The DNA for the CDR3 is TGTGCCAGCAGTTACCAGGGGGTGACAGATACGCAGTATTTT. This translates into CASSYQGVTDTQYF.